These 24 T cell receptor beta chains share one sample of origin, sequenced in a study of blood T cell repertoires in COVID-19. Using immunoSEQ multiplex PCR, the repertoire was profiled, and TCRdb retains in-frame clones only, with some absent. The top ten clones hold roughly 16% of a sample with tens of thousands of clones, roughly 84% of them seen once. The sequenced sample was peripheral blood. The source is a man aged 60 to 75 with COVID-19, enrolled during active disease.

This chain links TRBV15 with TRBJ2-4, with 10 nucleotides matching TRBD1. The CDR3 extends over 14 amino acids. Trimming removed 4 bases from V and 5 bases from J; junction bases left unmatched: 2. Germline assignment: CDR1 LNHNV and CDR2 YYDKDF (reference sequence). The CDR3 reads CATSIGQGENIQYF. The CDR3 nucleotides are TGTGCCACCAGCATCGGACAGGGGGAAAACATTCAGTACTTC.

The gene calls are TRBV18 and TRBJ2-7, with 7 nucleotides matching TRBD1. In germline, CDR1 is KGHSH, CDR2 LQKENI. The CDR3 consists of 15 residues. The ends lost 3 bases at V and 2 bases at J; junction bases unmatched: 7. CDR3 residues: CASSPGRDRTYEQYF. The DNA of the CDR3 is TGTGCCAGCTCACCCGGCCGGGACAGAACCTACGAGCAGTACTTC.

CDR3 region: CASSYRTGAYEQYF. The DNA for the CDR3 is TGTGCCAGCAGCTACAGGACAGGGGCCTACGAGCAGTACTTC. This chain joins TRBV11-3 and TRBJ2-7; TRBD1 matches 9 bases. The CDR3 contains 14 residues. V lost 4 bases, J lost 2 bases, and 3 bases stayed unmatched. Per the germline V gene, CDR1 is SGHNT and CDR2 is YENEEA.

The V call is TRBV24-1, the J call TRBJ1-1, with D unresolved. There are 14 residues in the CDR3. V was trimmed by 4 bases and J by 2 bases, leaving 10 bases between them. The germline gives CDR1 KGHDR, CDR2 SFDVKD. The CDR3 is CATSEAGENTEAFF. The DNA for the CDR3 is TGTGCCACCAGTGAGGCGGGAGAAAACACTGAAGCTTTCTTT.

The chain couples TRBV12-3 or TRBV12-4 to TRBJ2-7, with D possibly TRBD1 on 6 matching bases. The CDR3 covers 11 residues. The ends were cut back, 6 bases at V and 5 bases at J, with 8 bases in the middle. CDR3 in DNA: TGTGCCAGCAGCTACAGGGACGAGCAGTACTTC. Amino acid sequence: CASSYRDEQYF.

This chain joins TRBV7-9 and TRBJ1-5; D uncertain. The ends were cut back, 5 bases at V and 5 bases at J, with 7 bases in the middle. CDR3 length: 12 residues. CDR1 and CDR2 from the germline V gene are SEHNR and FQNEAQ (reference sequence). This chain's CDR3 is CASSHRDQPQHF. The CDR3 DNA sequence: TGTGCCAGCAGCCACAGAGATCAGCCCCAGCATTTT.

The chain combines TRBV19 with TRBJ2-6, with D possibly TRBD2 on 5 matching bases. Germline CDR1 is LNHDA and CDR2 is SQIVND (reference sequence). The V gene lost 8 bases and the J gene lost 2 bases, with 10 bases spanning the gap. The CDR3 loop spans 14 amino acids. CDR3 sequence (DNA): TGTGCCAGTGAGACGGGAACTGGGGCCAACGTCCTGACTTTC. It translates to CASETGTGANVLTF.

The chain combines TRBV7-2 with TRBJ1-1; no clear D. V lost 1 base to trimming and J lost 0 bases, with 9 bases between them. The CDR3 length is 15 residues. Germline lookup yields CDR1 SGHTA and CDR2 FQGNSA. The DNA for the CDR3 is TGTGCCAGCAGCTTAGATCCGGGGATGAACACTGAAGCTTTCTTT. It translates to CASSLDPGMNTEAFF.

This chain links TRBV5-1 with TRBJ2-7; 10 nucleotides match TRBD1. The J segment lost 9 bases and the V segment lost 0 bases, leaving 6 bases of the junction unmatched. CDR3 length: 14 amino acids. The germline V gene encodes CDR1 SGHRS and CDR2 YFSETQ. For the CDR3, the DNA is TGCGCCAGCAGCTTGGGACAGGGGGCAGTCGCGCAGTACTTC. Protein product: CASSLGQGAVAQYF.

This chain connects TRBV24-1 to TRBJ1-5; D gene uncertain. The CDR3 totals 14 residues. Germline lookup yields CDR1 KGHDR and CDR2 SFDVKD. V lost 11 bases and J lost 0, with 13 bases in between. CDR3 in amino acids: CAIGGVDSNQPQHF. CDR3 coding DNA: TGTGCCATCGGCGGAGTAGATAGCAATCAGCCCCAGCATTTT.

This clone was counted between two and nine times. CDR3 region: CASSLGTTATYEQYF. DNA of the CDR3: TGTGCCAGCAGCTTGGGGACTACCGCCACCTACGAGCAGTACTTC. V is TRBV11-2 and J is TRBJ2-7; 7 bases are shared with TRBD2. This CDR3 region has 15 residues. The V gene's germline CDR1 is SGHAT and CDR2 FQNNGV. With V trimmed by 3 bases and J by 2 bases, 7 bases remained unmatched.

The rearrangement links TRBV3-1 (or the pseudogene TRBV3-2) to TRBJ2-4; TRBD1 agrees at 9 bases. J was trimmed by 8 bases and V by 4 bases; bases with no gene match: 3. The CDR3 totals 13 residues. The germline CDR1 and CDR2 sequences are LGHDT and YNNKEL (reference sequence). CDR3: CASSPGQGDIQYF. CDR3 in DNA: TGTGCCAGCAGCCCGGGACAGGGCGACATTCAGTACTTC.

The CDR3 spells CASSVQGNGYTF. The DNA for the CDR3 is TGTGCCAGCAGTGTACAGGGAAATGGCTACACCTTC. The chain carries TRBV2 and TRBJ1-2; possible D gene TRBD1, 6 bases. The CDR3 consists of 12 residues. Germline lookup yields CDR1 SNHLY and CDR2 FYNNEI. V lost 4 bases to trimming and J lost 6 bases, with 9 bases between them.

V is TRBV2 and J is TRBJ1-2; a weak D match, TRBD1 (6 bases). The CDR3 totals 15 residues. Germline V gene lookup returns CDR1 SNHLY and CDR2 FYNNEI. Deletions cut 2 bases from V and 3 bases from J, with 13 bases between. CDR3 nucleotide sequence: TGTGCCAGCAGTGAAAGGGGGGGGAGTGACTATGGCTACACCTTC. Translating it yields CASSERGGSDYGYTF.

J is TRBJ1-1 and V is TRBV5-1, with D tentatively TRBD1 (6 bases). The CDR3 is made up of 15 amino acids. Trimming took 4 bases from V and 7 from J, leaving 20 bases between them. Germline assignment: CDR1 SGHRS and CDR2 YFSETQ. In DNA, the CDR3 is TGCGCCAGCAGCATCCCTACAGGGAACCTTCGTGAAGCTTTCTTT. Translated: CASSIPTGNLREAFF.

This rearrangement joins TRBV7-9 to TRBJ1-6, with TRBD1 matching 8 bases. With 5 bases clipped from V and 6 bases from J, the junction kept 6 bases outside the gene matches. The length of the CDR3 is 15 residues. The germline V gene encodes CDR1 SEHNR and CDR2 FQNEAQ (reference sequence). CDR3 sequence (DNA): TGTGCCAGCAGCCCCACAGGGGGTTCTAATTCACCCCTCCACTTT. As protein: CASSPTGGSNSPLHF. Drawing the rest from reference TRBV7-9 and TRBJ1-6, the complete variable domain is DTGVSQNPRHKITKRGQNVTFRCDPISEHNRLYWYRQTLGQGPEFLTYFQNEAQLEKSRLLSDRFSAERPKGSFSTLEIQRTEQGDSAMYLCASSPTGGSNSPLHFGNGTRLTVT.

This chain uses TRBV2 with TRBJ2-2; 7 bases fit TRBD1. The CDR3 has 15 amino acids. CDR1 and CDR2 from the germline V gene are SNHLY and FYNNEI. With V trimmed by 5 bases and J by 1 base, 4 bases remained unmatched. CDR3 in amino acids: CASSINRGNTGELFF. In DNA, the CDR3 is TGTGCCAGCAGTATAAACAGGGGGAACACCGGGGAGCTGTTTTTT.

This clone was seen a handful of times. The chain joins TRBV19 to TRBJ2-4; TRBD2 matches at 12 bases. Germline CDR1 is LNHDA and CDR2 is SQIVND (reference sequence). The CDR3 sequence is 19 residues long. The J segment lost 0 bases and the V segment lost 5 bases, leaving 11 bases of the junction unmatched. CDR3 in DNA: TGTGCCAGTAGTGCGGGACTAGCGGGCTCTAAATTAGCCAAAAACATTCAGTACTTC. Translated, it gives CASSAGLAGSKLAKNIQYF.

CDR3 sequence: CAISGEGEQYF. CDR3 nucleotide sequence: TGTGCCATCTCGGGAGAGGGCGAGCAGTACTTC. The J gene is TRBJ2-7, the V gene TRBV5-4; D is possibly TRBD2 (6 bases). CDR1 SGHNT and CDR2 YYREEE come from the germline V gene (reference sequence). The V end was cut by 9 bases, the J end by 6 bases, with 13 bases between. This CDR3 is 11 amino acids long. Full variable domain (rest looked up from reference TRBV5-4 and TRBJ2-7): ETGVTQSPTHLIKTRGQQVTLRCSSQSGHNTVSWYQQALGQGPQFIFQYYREEENGRGNFPPRFSGLQFPNYSSELNVNALELDDSALYLCAISGEGEQYFGPGTRLTVT.

This sequence joins TRBV28 and TRBJ1-3, with 7 bases aligning to TRBD1. The V and J ends lost 7 bases and 1 base, in that order; junction bases with no gene match: 4. Looked up from germline, CDR1 is MDHEN and CDR2 is SYDVKM. This CDR3 has 14 amino acids. The CDR3 reads CASIEGASGNTIYF. CDR3 bases: TGTGCCAGCATCGAGGGGGCTTCTGGAAACACCATATATTTT.

A remark on this clone: Mismatch with germline at one junction end may stem from a read error. This chain uses TRBV6-5 with TRBJ1-6; 7 bases agree with TRBD1. The CDR3 totals 14 residues. CDR1 is MNHEY and CDR2 is SVGAGI in the germline V gene. The CDR3 DNA follows: TGTGCCAGCAGTACATTCTCCGGGACAGCTAGCCAATTTTTT. It specifies CASSTFSGTASQFF.

This chain uses TRBV9 with TRBJ2-3, with 7 bases matching TRBD1. The CDR3 loop spans 15 amino acids. With V trimmed by 4 bases and J by 0 bases, 5 bases remained unmatched. Per the germline V gene, CDR1 is SGDLS and CDR2 is YYNGEE. The CDR3 reads CASSTRQGSTDTQYF. In DNA form, the CDR3 reads TGTGCCAGCAGCACAAGACAGGGAAGCACAGATACGCAGTATTTT.

The CDR3 reads CASSESQYTGELFF. In DNA form, the CDR3 reads TGTGCCAGCAGTGAATCCCAGTACACCGGGGAGCTGTTTTTT. The genes are TRBV25-1 and TRBJ2-2; D is unresolved. V lost 1 base to trimming and J lost 3 bases, with 6 bases between them. The CDR3 is 14 residues long. Looked up from germline, CDR1 is MGHDK and CDR2 is SYGVNS.

This chain connects TRBV7-3 to TRBJ2-3, with D possibly TRBD2 on 5 matching bases. The V end lost 3 bases, the J end lost 0 bases, and 25 bases lay between the germline ends. Germline V lookup: CDR1 SGHTA, CDR2 FQGTGA. This CDR3 has 20 amino acids. The CDR3 sequence is CASSFNRAVDLDASTDTQYF. As DNA, the CDR3 is TGTGCCAGCAGCTTTAATCGGGCAGTGGACTTGGACGCTAGCACAGATACGCAGTATTTT. Filled out from reference TRBV7-3 and TRBJ2-3, the complete variable domain reads GAGVSQTPSNKVTEKGKYVELRCDPISGHTALYWYRQSLGQGPEFLIYFQGTGAADDSGLPNDRFFAVRPEGSVSTLKIQRTERGDSAVYLCASSFNRAVDLDASTDTQYFGPGTRLTVL.